The sequence of this T cell receptor beta chain was determined in a study of cytomegalovirus exposure and HLA in healthy donors. Details on this clone: Its antigen remains unknown.

Findings and caveats of the study: According to a later analysis, donors in an Asian-associated ancestry cluster reportedly had fewer N-insertions than the roughly 670-donor mean.

V was pared by 2 bases and J by 1 base, with 1 base of the junction left unmatched. CDR1 LNHNV and CDR2 YYDKDF come from the germline V gene (reference sequence). This CDR3 region has 15 residues. PCR involved 60 Vbeta and 13 Jbeta primers. Measured with immunoSEQ multiplex PCR; TCRdb has only the in-frame clones, and not every one. This sample yields around 160,000 clones, of which 70% to 80% are seen a single time; more than 1.3% belongs to the top ten. The sequence was obtained from a male donor in good health and CMV-seronegative. Sequenced input: PBMCs. The chain recombines TRBV15 with TRBJ1-5, with 8 nucleotides matching TRBD1. The DNA of the CDR3 is TGTGCCACCAGCAGACAGGGGGCGAGCAATCAGCCCCAGCATTTT. This gives the protein CATSRQGASNQPQHF.